This T cell receptor (beta chain) was sequenced for a study of blood T cell repertoires in COVID-19. Study information: Acute and convalescent COVID-19 samples came from the United States, Italy and Spain. From T cells, B-cell-depleted T cells, or PBMCs came the material, which was cDNA or gDNA.

The CDR3 is made up of 17 amino acids. The J segment lost 0 bases and the V segment lost 4 bases, leaving 5 bases of the junction unmatched. Germline V gene sequence: CDR1 SGHDN, CDR2 FVKESK. Original processing notes: Estimated nucleated cell counts came from reference gene primer amplification. Only in-frame clones appear in the TCRdb table, and some are missing; sequencing was by immunoSEQ multiplex PCR. Clone size and the V and J calls come from that table; the DNA yielded D and trimming. Among about 480,000 clones listed, 89% were seen once. The sequence came from a man between 18 and 29 years old with COVID-19, enrolled during active disease. This chain connects TRBV14 to TRBJ2-7; 14 nucleotides align to TRBD2. The sequencing input was peripheral blood. This CDR3 is CASSPRLAGGHSYEQYF. In DNA form, the CDR3 reads TGTGCCAGCAGCCCCCGACTAGCGGGAGGGCACTCCTACGAGCAGTACTTC.